This T cell receptor (beta chain) is from a study of CD8+CD57+ T cells in acquired aplastic anemia. The study profiled TCR beta VDJ and CDR3 using genomic DNA as template. TCRdb passed the reads through MiXCR, listing each CDR3 protein once. The sample has 250,000 to 300,000 distinct CDR3 sequences, approximately 56% seen once. Material: sorted CD4+, CD8+, or CD8+CD57+ T cells (not recorded which) from PBMCs. This sequence originates from a human donor with severe aplastic anemia or a healthy control (not recorded which).

CDR3 protein: CASSEYGGSSGEQYF. DNA of the CDR3: TGTGCCAGCAGTGAATACGGGGGCTCGAGCGGTGAGCAGTACTTC. This chain connects TRBV25-1 to TRBJ2-7; D may match TRBD1 or TRBD2 (6 bases each). This CDR3 contains 15 residues. Looked up from germline, CDR1 is MGHDK and CDR2 is SYGVNS. Trimming removed 0 bases from V and 7 bases from J, with 16 bases in between.